The rows below give T cell receptor beta chains drawn from one sample of a study of shared clonotypes between healthy human individuals. Sequencing used immunoSEQ multiplex PCR; TCRdb keeps in-frame clones, though not all of them. Among about 1 million clones listed, about 76% were seen once. The sample was memory CD4+ T cells sorted from blood. These receptors came from a man aged 18 to 29 in good health. CDR3s include the opening cysteine and the closing phenylalanine or tryptophan. Each record gives: D gene, V gene, clone size, J gene, CDR3 DNA, CDR3 protein. D genes are given only for firm matches. Some rows have no size entry. The others give once, few or many, or a class for an expanded clone.

>TRBD1|TRBV18|few|TRBJ1-2
TGTGCCAGCTCACAGGGACAGGGGCGGACTTATGGCTACACCTTC
CASSQGQGRTYGYTF
>TRBD2|TRBV18|NA|TRBJ2-7
TGTGCCAGCTCCCCGAGTAGCGGGACTTACGAGCAGTACTTC
CASSPSSGTYEQYF
>TRBD1|TRBV25-1|NA|TRBJ2-7
TGTGCCAGCAGGGGCGACAGGGACTCCTACGAGCAGTACTTC
CASRGDRDSYEQYF
>TRBD1|TRBV6-6|many|TRBJ1-4
TGTGCCAGCAGTATCACAGGGGGCGATGAAAAACTGTTTTTT
CASSITGGDEKLFF
>TRBD2|TRBV30|NA|TRBJ2-7
TGTGCCTGGAGTGGTGCGAGGGCTAGCGGCTCCTACGAGCAGTACTTC
CAWSGARASGSYEQYF
>NA|TRBV5-5|NA|TRBJ2-7
TGTGCCAGCAGCGCGCCTCCCAGCACCGCGGGGCTTTACGAGCAGTACTTC
CASSAPPSTAGLYEQYF
>NA|TRBV19|few|TRBJ1-5
TGTGCCAGCGGACCGGGACACCCCCATTTT
CASGPGHPHF
>TRBD1|TRBV18|once|TRBJ1-3
TGTGCCAGCTCACCATACGCAGGACAGGGCAGCTCTGGAAACACCATATATTTT
CASSPYAGQGSSGNTIYF
>NA|TRBV5-1|NA|TRBJ2-7
TGCGCCAGCAGCTTGGAAGGGGGACCTTCATACGAGCAGTACTTC
CASSLEGGPSYEQYF
>TRBD2|TRBV7-2|few|TRBJ2-7
TGTGCCAGCAGCTTACAGGCTAGCGGGAGACGCGAGCAGTACTTC
CASSLQASGRREQYF
>NA|TRBV9|NA|TRBJ1-3
TGTGCCAGCAGCGTTTCCAGGTCTGGAAACACCATATATTTT
CASSVSRSGNTIYF
>TRBD2|TRBV4-3|NA|TRBJ2-1
TGCGCCAGCAGCCAAGATGTGGGACTAGCGGGCAACAATGAGCAGTTCTTC
CASSQDVGLAGNNEQFF
>TRBD1|TRBV10-3|few|TRBJ1-1
TGTGCCATCAGGAATGGACAGGGGAACACTGAAGCTTTCTTT
CAIRNGQGNTEAFF
>NA|TRBV10-2|NA|TRBJ2-7
TGCGCCAGCAGTTTCCCAGGGAAATCCTACGAGCAGTACTTC
CASSFPGKSYEQYF
>NA|TRBV29-1|NA|TRBJ1-1
TGCAGCGGGGGGGGAATGAACACTGAAGCTTTCTTT
CSGGGMNTEAFF
>TRBD2|TRBV4-2|NA|TRBJ2-5
TGTGCCAGCAGCCAACCTACTAGCGCCGGAGAGACCCAGTACTTC
CASSQPTSAGETQYF
>NA|TRBV28|NA|TRBJ1-4
TGTGCCAGCAGTTTAACACAGGCCGGGAAACTGTTTTTT
CASSLTQAGKLFF
>TRBD1|TRBV9|few|TRBJ1-2
TGTGCCAGCAGCGTATCCGGACAGGGGGCTTATGGCTACACCTTC
CASSVSGQGAYGYTF
>TRBD1|TRBV29-1|NA|TRBJ1-4
TGCAGCGTCCAAATTTCCGGGACAGGGACTGAAAAACTGTTTTTT
CSVQISGTGTEKLFF
>TRBD1|TRBV29-1|NA|TRBJ2-7
TGCAGCGTTGAGAGGACAGGAAACGAGCAGTACTTC
CSVERTGNEQYF
>NA|TRBV5-6|NA|TRBJ1-2
TGTGCCAGCAGCGTTCAGGCCCCTAACTATGGCTACACCTTC
CASSVQAPNYGYTF
>TRBD1|TRBV2|few|TRBJ1-5
TGTGCCAGCAGTGACCGGGACAGGGGATTTTTGGGTCAGCCCCAGCATTTT
CASSDRDRGFLGQPQHF
>NA|TRBV27|NA|TRBJ1-2
TGTGCCAGCAGTAGGGGCGAGGATGGCTACACCTTC
CASSRGEDGYTF
>NA|TRBV4-3|NA|TRBJ1-2
TGCGCCAGCAGCCAAGATGGGGGGACCAACTATGGCTACACCTTC
CASSQDGGTNYGYTF
>TRBD1|TRBV11-2|NA|TRBJ2-5
TGTGCCAGCTCAAAACAGGGGTACCAAGAGACCCAGTACTTC
CASSKQGYQETQYF
>NA|TRBV6-5|NA|TRBJ1-2
TGTGCCAGCAGTTACCAATCCGGGGGGGTTTATGGCTACACCTTC
CASSYQSGGVYGYTF
>NA|TRBV28|NA|TRBJ1-2
TGTGCCACGGGGCGGGCAGGGCGCAACTATGGCTACACCTTC
CATGRAGRNYGYTF
>TRBD1|TRBV19|NA|TRBJ1-5
TGTGCCAGTACTGGGACAGGGTTGAAGGGAAGGGGCAATCAGCCCCAGCATTTT
CASTGTGLKGRGNQPQHF
>NA|TRBV6-1|NA|TRBJ2-7
TGTGCCAGCACCGAAGGCAGGGGCGAGCAGTACTTC
CASTEGRGEQYF
>NA|TRBV5-4|few|TRBJ2-7
TGTGCCAGCAGCTTTGATAACTCCTACGAGCAGTACTTC
CASSFDNSYEQYF
>NA|TRBV11-2|NA|TRBJ2-1
TGTGCCAGCAGCTTAATGCTGAGCGGAAGCTCCTACAATGAGCAGTTCTTC
CASSLMLSGSSYNEQFF
>NA|TRBV11-2|NA|TRBJ2-7
TGTGCCAGCAGCTTAGTCGGGACGGCCGCCTACGAGCAGTACTTC
CASSLVGTAAYEQYF
>NA|TRBV27|NA|TRBJ1-6
TGTGCCAGCAGTTCTCAGGACGGGAGCTCCTATAATTCACCCCTCCACTTT
CASSSQDGSSYNSPLHF
>TRBD1|TRBV7-6|NA|TRBJ2-7
TGTGCCAGCAGCTTAAAGCCCGGACAGGGGCTGCACGAGCAGTACTTC
CASSLKPGQGLHEQYF
>TRBD1|TRBV10-3|few|TRBJ2-5
TGTGCCATCAGTAAGGACAGGGGAGGCCAAGAGACCCAGTACTTC
CAISKDRGGQETQYF